The rows below give T cell receptor beta chains drawn from one sample of a study of blood T cell repertoires in COVID-19. The protocol was immunoSEQ multiplex PCR, while the TCRdb copy is restricted to in-frame clones and leaves out a portion. The sample lists 150,000 to 200,000 clones, more than 65% seen once, with 13% to 15% in the top ten. The material sequenced was PBMCs or T cells enriched from blood (not recorded which). The receptors originated from a man aged 50-60 years who had recovered from COVID-19. The CDR3 runs from the conserved cysteine through the conserved F or W. A D gene is named only where the DNA matches it firmly. Only part of the rows carry a size: once, few, many, or a class if the clone is expanded.

>.|.|TRBJ1-3|TRBV2
TGTGCCAGCAGTGTCAGGGAAACTGGAAACACCATATATTTT
CASSVRETGNTIYF
>TRBD2|few|TRBJ2-5|TRBV6-5
TGTGCCAGCAGTCAGACGGGGAGGGAGGAAGAGACCCAGTACTTC
CASSQTGREEETQYF
>.|.|TRBJ2-7|TRBV5-1
TGCGCCAGCAGCTTGGAGGGTTATACGGGGAGCTCCTACGAGCAGTACTTC
CASSLEGYTGSSYEQYF
>.|.|TRBJ1-6|TRBV14
TGTGCCAGCAGCCTGCTACAGGGCGATTCACCCCTCCACTTT
CASSLLQGDSPLHF
>.|.|TRBJ1-5|TRBV19
TGTGCCAGTAGTATTCCAGGGAGCAATCAGCCCCAGCATTTT
CASSIPGSNQPQHF
>.|.|TRBJ1-2|TRBV19
TGTGCCAGTAGTCTGACAGGTCTTATAGCCTTC
CASSLTGLIAF
>.|.|TRBJ2-1|TRBV7-9
TGTGCCAGCAGCTCGACGACTAAAAGCTCCTACAATGAGCAGTTCTTC
CASSSTTKSSYNEQFF
>.|.|TRBJ1-6|TRBV6-5
TGTGCCAGCAGCCTACAGGGCGGTTCACCCCTCCACTTT
CASSLQGGSPLHF
>.|few|TRBJ1-4|TRBV5-1
TGCGCCAGCAGCACATCAGGGGTATCTAATGAAAAACTGTTTTTT
CASSTSGVSNEKLFF
>.|.|TRBJ2-5|TRBV5-1
TGCGCCAGCAGCTTGGGGAGCCAAAGGGAGACCCAGTACTTC
CASSLGSQRETQYF
>.|.|TRBJ1-5|TRBV18
TGTGCCAGCTCACCACGGGCGGGTAAGCTTTTCAATCAGCCCCAGCATTTT
CASSPRAGKLFNQPQHF
>TRBD2|.|TRBJ2-5|TRBV19
TGTGCCAGTAGTACCGGACTAGCGGGGGGGTTGGAGACCCAGTACTTC
CASSTGLAGGLETQYF
>TRBD2|.|TRBJ2-3|TRBV10-3
TGTGCCATCAGTGACGGGACTAGCGGCACAGATACGCAGTATTTT
CAISDGTSGTDTQYF
>.|.|TRBJ1-1|TRBV15
TGTGCCACCAGCAGACGAGGACCCGGAGGGGCTCTGAACACTGAAGCTTTCTTT
CATSRRGPGGALNTEAFF
>.|.|TRBJ1-4|TRBV27
TGTGCCAGCAGTTTAAACAGGGTTGAAAAACTGTTTTTT
CASSLNRVEKLFF
>TRBD2|.|TRBJ2-1|TRBV7-7
TGTGCTAGCAGTCGTAGCGGGGGGAAGGACAATGAGCAGTTCTTC
CASSRSGGKDNEQFF
>TRBD1|.|TRBJ1-5|TRBV27
TGTGCCAGCAGTCCTCACGCCGGGACAGCTAGCAATCAGCCCCAGCATTTT
CASSPHAGTASNQPQHF
>.|.|TRBJ2-2|TRBV10-2
TGCGCCAGCAGTGACGTGCACTATCGGAACACCGGGGAGCTGTTTTTT
CASSDVHYRNTGELFF
>.|.|TRBJ1-1|TRBV18
TGTGCCAGCTCACCACTAAGGACAGTGCCTGAAGCTTTCTTT
CASSPLRTVPEAFF
>.|.|TRBJ1-1|TRBV6-2/TRBV6-3
TGTGCCAGCAGTCCAACCGGGACTGATAACACTGAAGCTTTCTTT
CASSPTGTDNTEAFF
>.|few|TRBJ2-7|TRBV11-2
TGTGCCCAGGGGCGGACAGCCACCTACGAGCAGTACTTC
CAQGRTATYEQYF
>TRBD2|.|TRBJ2-7|TRBV18
TGTGCCAGCTCACCCAATAGCGGGGGGACCTACGAGCAGTACTTC
CASSPNSGGTYEQYF
>TRBD1|.|TRBJ1-1|TRBV29-1
TGCAGCGTGGACAGGGAAGGACGAACTGAAGCTTTCTTT
CSVDREGRTEAFF
>TRBD1|.|TRBJ1-2|TRBV6-1
TGTGCCAGCAGTGAGTTGGACAGGGTGAACTATGGCTACACCTTC
CASSELDRVNYGYTF
>.|few|TRBJ2-6|TRBV6-5
TGTGCCAGCAGCAGCTCTGGGGCCAACGTCCTGACTTTC
CASSSSGANVLTF
>.|once|TRBJ1-5|TRBV6-5
TGTGCCAGCGTCGGAGGAAACAATCAGCCCCAGCATTTT
CASVGGNNQPQHF
>.|.|TRBJ2-1|TRBV19
TGTGCCAGTAGCCACGGACAGAAGACCTACAATGAGCAGTTCTTC
CASSHGQKTYNEQFF
>.|.|TRBJ1-2|TRBV18
TGTGCCAGCTCACCGCCCTCCGTGGGTTCTAGATCTAACTATGGCTACACCTTC
CASSPPSVGSRSNYGYTF
>.|.|TRBJ1-5|TRBV28
TGTGCCAGCAGTTTCCGGGATTCAAGCAATCAGCCCCAGCATTTT
CASSFRDSSNQPQHF
>.|.|TRBJ2-3|TRBV9
TGTGCCAGCAGCGTAGGGTTCACTAGCACAGATACGCAGTATTTT
CASSVGFTSTDTQYF
>.|.|TRBJ1-1|TRBV6-5
TGTGCCAGCAGTTACTCGAGGGACTTGAACACTGAAGCTTTCTTT
CASSYSRDLNTEAFF
>.|few|TRBJ2-7|TRBV25-1
TGTGCCAGCAGGGGCCAGGGCGTCCACGAGCAGTACTTC
CASRGQGVHEQYF
>.|.|TRBJ1-1|TRBV24-1
TGTGCCACCAGTGAAAACCGGAGGCAAGGTGAAGCTTTCTTT
CATSENRRQGEAFF
>TRBD1|.|TRBJ1-6|TRBV25-1
TGTGCCAGCAGTGAACGCGCCGGGACAGGGGTTTCACCCCTCCACTTT
CASSERAGTGVSPLHF
>.|once|TRBJ2-3|TRBV2
TGTGCCAGCACCTTGGGCGGACTCACAGATACGCAGTATTTT
CASTLGGLTDTQYF
>TRBD1|.|TRBJ1-5|TRBV6-5
TGTGCCAGCAGTCGAGCGACAGGGTCGGGTCAGCCCCAGCATTTT
CASSRATGSGQPQHF
>.|.|TRBJ2-5|TRBV5-1
TGCGCCAGCAGCATTGCGCTACAAGAGACCCAGTACTTC
CASSIALQETQYF
>.|.|TRBJ2-7|TRBV19
TGTGCCAGTAGTGCAGGGGGGACCTCCAGGTACGAGCAGTACTTC
CASSAGGTSRYEQYF
>TRBD2|.|TRBJ2-2|TRBV9
TGTGCCAGCAGCGCCGGGGGGACCACCGGGGAGCTGTTTTTT
CASSAGGTTGELFF
>.|.|TRBJ1-6|TRBV7-9
TGTGCCAGCAGCGGACAGAATAATTCACCCCTCCACTTT
CASSGQNNSPLHF
>TRBD1|.|TRBJ2-3|TRBV28
TGTGCCAGCAGCCCTGGGACAGTCATATCTAGCACAGATACGCAGTATTTT
CASSPGTVISSTDTQYF
>.|once|TRBJ1-1|TRBV7-9
TGTGCCAGCAGCTTAGGGTTGGGGCAGGGGAACACTGAAGCTTTCTTT
CASSLGLGQGNTEAFF
>TRBD1|.|TRBJ1-2|TRBV7-9
TGTGCCAGCAGCTGGGACAGGGTTTTCTATGGCTACACCTTC
CASSWDRVFYGYTF
>TRBD1|.|TRBJ2-6|TRBV6-6
TGTGCCAGCAGTCCTCGGACAGGTTCGCGTCTTGGGGGGGCCAACGTCCTGACTTTC
CASSPRTGSRLGGANVLTF
>.|.|TRBJ1-4|TRBV18
TGTGCCAGCTCACCACCCTCCAGGGGTGGTGAAAAACTGTTTTTT
CASSPPSRGGEKLFF
>.|.|TRBJ1-6|TRBV7-9
TGTGCCAGCAGCTTCACAGGGAGTTCTTCACCCCTCCACTTT
CASSFTGSSSPLHF
>TRBD2|.|TRBJ2-1|TRBV5-1
TGCGCCAGCAGCTATGGAGGACTAGCGGGGGGCTGGAATGAGCAGTTCTTC
CASSYGGLAGGWNEQFF
>.|.|TRBJ1-6|TRBV10-1
TGCGCCAGTAGCAGCTCCTATAATTCACCCCTCCACTTT
CASSSSYNSPLHF